This paragraph reports one TCR beta chain. This sample stems from a study of blood T cell repertoires in COVID-19. The repertoire was sequenced with immunoSEQ multiplex PCR; TCRdb's copy has only in-frame clones and lacks some. The sample comprises 350,000 to 400,000 clones, about 89% of which are singletons, and roughly 2% rests with the top ten. In germline, CDR1 is SGHDN, CDR2 FVKESK. The V and J ends lost 2 bases and 12 bases, in that order; junction bases with no gene match: 11. The CDR3 spans 15 residues. This sequence originates from a man in his forties in a cohort exposed to, infected with or recovered from COVID-19 (not recorded which). The chain is built from TRBV14 and TRBJ2-1, with TRBD2 matching 9 bases. Source material: PBMCs or T cells enriched from blood (not recorded which). The CDR3 DNA reads TGTGCCAGCAGCCAACCGTCGAGTGCGGGAGGGGTGCAGTTCTTC. It is translated as CASSQPSSAGGVQFF.